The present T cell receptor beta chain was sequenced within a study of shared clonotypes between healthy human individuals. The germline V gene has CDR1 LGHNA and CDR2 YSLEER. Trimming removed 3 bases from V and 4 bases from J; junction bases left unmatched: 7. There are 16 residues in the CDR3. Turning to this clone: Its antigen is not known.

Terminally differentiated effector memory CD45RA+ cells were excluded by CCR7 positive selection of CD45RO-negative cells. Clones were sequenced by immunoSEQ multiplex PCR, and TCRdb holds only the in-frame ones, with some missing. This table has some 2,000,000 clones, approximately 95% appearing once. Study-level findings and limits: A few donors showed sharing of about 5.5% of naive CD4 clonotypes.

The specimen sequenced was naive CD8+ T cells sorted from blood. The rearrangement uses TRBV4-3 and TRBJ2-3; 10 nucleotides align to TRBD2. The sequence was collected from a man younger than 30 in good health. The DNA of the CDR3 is TGCGCCAGCAGCCAGGCATTAGCGGGAGGCTCAGATACGCAGTATTTT. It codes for CASSQALAGGSDTQYF.